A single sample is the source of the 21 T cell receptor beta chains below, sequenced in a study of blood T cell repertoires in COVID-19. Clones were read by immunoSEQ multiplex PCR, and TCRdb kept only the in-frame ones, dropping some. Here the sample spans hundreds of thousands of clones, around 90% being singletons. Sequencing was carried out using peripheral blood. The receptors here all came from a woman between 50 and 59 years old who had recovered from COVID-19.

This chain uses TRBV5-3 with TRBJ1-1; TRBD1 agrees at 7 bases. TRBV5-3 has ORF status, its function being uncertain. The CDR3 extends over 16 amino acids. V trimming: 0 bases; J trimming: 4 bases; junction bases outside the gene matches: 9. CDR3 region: CARSLASGGLSTEAFF. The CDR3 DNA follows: TGTGCCAGAAGCTTGGCGTCAGGGGGATTGAGCACTGAAGCTTTCTTT.

The CDR3 bases are TGTGCCAGCAGCTTGGCAGGGGGAGGTGGCTACACCTTC. Translating gives CASSLAGGGGYTF. V gene TRBV5-6 combines with J gene TRBJ1-2, with TRBD1 identical over 7 bases. Germline CDR1 SGHDT, CDR2 YYEEEE. The CDR3 is 13 amino acids. V lost 0 bases to trimming and J lost 7 bases; unmatched junction nucleotides: 3.

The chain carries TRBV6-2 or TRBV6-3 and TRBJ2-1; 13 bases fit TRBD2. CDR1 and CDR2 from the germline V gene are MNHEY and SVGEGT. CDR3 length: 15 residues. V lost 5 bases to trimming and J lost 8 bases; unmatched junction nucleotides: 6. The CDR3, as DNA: TGTGCCAGCAGTCGACTAGCGGGAGGTCGCGATGAGCAGTTCTTC. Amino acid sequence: CASSRLAGGRDEQFF.

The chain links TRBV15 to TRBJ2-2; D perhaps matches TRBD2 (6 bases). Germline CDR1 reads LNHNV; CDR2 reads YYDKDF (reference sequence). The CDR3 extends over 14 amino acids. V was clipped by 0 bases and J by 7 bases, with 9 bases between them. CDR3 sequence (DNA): TGTGCCACCAGCAGAGAGGGGGGTAGCGGGGAGCTGTTTTTT. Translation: CATSREGGSGELFF.

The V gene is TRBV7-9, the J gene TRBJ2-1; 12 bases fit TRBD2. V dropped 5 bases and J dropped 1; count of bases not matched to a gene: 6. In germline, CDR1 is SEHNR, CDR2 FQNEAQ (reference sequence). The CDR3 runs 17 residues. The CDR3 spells CASSMGGLAGSYNEQFF. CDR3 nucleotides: TGTGCCAGCAGCATGGGGGGACTAGCGGGTTCCTACAATGAGCAGTTCTTC.

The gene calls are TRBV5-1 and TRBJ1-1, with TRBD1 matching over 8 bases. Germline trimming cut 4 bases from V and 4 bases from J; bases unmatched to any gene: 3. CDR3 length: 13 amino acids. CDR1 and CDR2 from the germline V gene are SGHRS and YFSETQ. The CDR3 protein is CASSQGQATEAFF. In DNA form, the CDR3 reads TGCGCCAGCAGCCAGGGACAGGCCACTGAAGCTTTCTTT.

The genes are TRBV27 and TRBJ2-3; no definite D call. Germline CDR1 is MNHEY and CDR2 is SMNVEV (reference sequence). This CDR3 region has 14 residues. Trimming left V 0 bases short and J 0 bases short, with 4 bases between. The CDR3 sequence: CASSLSASTDTQYF. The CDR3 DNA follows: TGTGCCAGCAGTTTATCTGCGAGCACAGATACGCAGTATTTT.

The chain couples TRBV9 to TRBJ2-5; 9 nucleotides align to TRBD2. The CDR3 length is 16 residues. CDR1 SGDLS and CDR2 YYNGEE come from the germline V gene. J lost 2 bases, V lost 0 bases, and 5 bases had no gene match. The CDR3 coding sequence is TGTGCCAGCAGCGTAGCAGGGGGACTAGCTCAAGAGACCCAGTACTTC. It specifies CASSVAGGLAQETQYF.

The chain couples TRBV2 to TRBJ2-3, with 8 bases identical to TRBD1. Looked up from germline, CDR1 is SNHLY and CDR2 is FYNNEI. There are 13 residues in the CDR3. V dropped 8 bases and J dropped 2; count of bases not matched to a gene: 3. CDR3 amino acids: CASQGASTDTQYF. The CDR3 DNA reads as TGTGCCAGCCAGGGGGCCTCCACAGATACGCAGTATTTT.

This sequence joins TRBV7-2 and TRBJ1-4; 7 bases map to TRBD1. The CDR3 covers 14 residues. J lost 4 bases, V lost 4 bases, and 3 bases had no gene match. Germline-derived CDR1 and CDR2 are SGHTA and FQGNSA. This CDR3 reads CASSYGTVNEKLFF. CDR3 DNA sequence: TGTGCCAGCAGCTACGGGACAGTTAATGAAAAACTGTTTTTT.

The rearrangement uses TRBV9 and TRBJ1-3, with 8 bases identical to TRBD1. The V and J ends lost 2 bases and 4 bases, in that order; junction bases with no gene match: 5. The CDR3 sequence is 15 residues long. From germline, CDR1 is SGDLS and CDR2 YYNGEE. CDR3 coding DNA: TGTGCCAGCAGCGTGGGACAGGCGGCGGGAAACACCATATATTTT. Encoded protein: CASSVGQAAGNTIYF.

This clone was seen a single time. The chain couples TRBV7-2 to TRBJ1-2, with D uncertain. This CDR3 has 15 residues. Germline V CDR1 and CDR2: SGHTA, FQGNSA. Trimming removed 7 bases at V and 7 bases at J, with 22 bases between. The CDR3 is CASTDPRGPRGGYTF. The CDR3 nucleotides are TGTGCCAGCACCGACCCTCGAGGTCCTCGAGGTGGCTACACCTTC.

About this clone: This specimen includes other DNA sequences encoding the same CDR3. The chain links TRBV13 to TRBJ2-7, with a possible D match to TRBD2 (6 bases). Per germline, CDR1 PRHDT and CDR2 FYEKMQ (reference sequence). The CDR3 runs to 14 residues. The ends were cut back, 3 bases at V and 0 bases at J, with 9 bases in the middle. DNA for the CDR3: TGTGCCAGCAGCTTGGGCGGGACCTCCTACGAGCAGTACTTC. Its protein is CASSLGGTSYEQYF.

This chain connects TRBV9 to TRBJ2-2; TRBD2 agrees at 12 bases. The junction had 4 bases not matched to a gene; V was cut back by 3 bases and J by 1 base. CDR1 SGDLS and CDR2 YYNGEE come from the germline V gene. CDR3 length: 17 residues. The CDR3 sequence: CASSAGLAGKNTGELFF. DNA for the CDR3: TGTGCCAGCAGCGCTGGACTAGCGGGGAAGAACACCGGGGAGCTGTTTTTT.

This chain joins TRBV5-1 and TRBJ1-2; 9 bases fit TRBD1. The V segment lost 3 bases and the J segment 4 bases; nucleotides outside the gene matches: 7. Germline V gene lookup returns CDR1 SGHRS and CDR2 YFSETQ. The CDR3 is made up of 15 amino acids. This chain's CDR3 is CASSWWDRAGYGYTF. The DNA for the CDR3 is TGCGCCAGCAGCTGGTGGGACAGGGCGGGCTATGGCTACACCTTC.

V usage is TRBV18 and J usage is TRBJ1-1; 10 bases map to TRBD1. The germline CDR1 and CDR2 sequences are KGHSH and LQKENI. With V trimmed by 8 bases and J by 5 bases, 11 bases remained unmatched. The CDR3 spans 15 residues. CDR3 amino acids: CASQTGTGVRTEAFF. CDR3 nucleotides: TGTGCCAGCCAAACCGGGACAGGGGTAAGGACTGAAGCTTTCTTT.

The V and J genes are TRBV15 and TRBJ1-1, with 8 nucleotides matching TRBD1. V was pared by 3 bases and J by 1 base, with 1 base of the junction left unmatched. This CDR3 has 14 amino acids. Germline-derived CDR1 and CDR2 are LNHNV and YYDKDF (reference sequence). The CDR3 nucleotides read TGTGCCACCAGCAGCAGGGGGCGGAACACTGAAGCTTTCTTT. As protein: CATSSRGRNTEAFF.

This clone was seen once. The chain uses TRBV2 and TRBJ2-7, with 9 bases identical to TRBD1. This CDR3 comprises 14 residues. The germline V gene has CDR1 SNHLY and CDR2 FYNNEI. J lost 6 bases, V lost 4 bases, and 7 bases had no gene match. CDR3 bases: TGTGCCAGCAGTGCCGGGACAGGGAATTCCGAGCAGTACTTC. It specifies CASSAGTGNSEQYF.

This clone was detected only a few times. As DNA, the CDR3 is TGCAGTGCTAGTTCTAGTGAACCCTACGAGCAGTACTTC. Translated: CSASSSEPYEQYF. The chain recombines TRBV20-1 with TRBJ2-7; D not resolved. Germline CDR1 and CDR2: DFQATT and SNEGSKA (reference sequence). Trimming removed 3 bases at V and 2 bases at J, with 11 bases between. This CDR3 is 13 amino acids long.

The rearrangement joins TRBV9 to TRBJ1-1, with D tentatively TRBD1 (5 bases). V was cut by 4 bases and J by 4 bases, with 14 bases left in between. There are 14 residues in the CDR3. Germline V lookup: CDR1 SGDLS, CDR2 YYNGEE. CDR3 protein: CASSRDGGGTEAFF. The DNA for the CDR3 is TGTGCCAGCAGCAGGGACGGGGGGGGCACTGAAGCTTTCTTT.

CDR3 region: CASALQGTGANVLTF. In DNA, the CDR3 is TGTGCCAGCGCCCTTCAGGGCACTGGGGCCAACGTCCTGACTTTC. The chain links TRBV5-6 to TRBJ2-6; possibly TRBD1 for D (5 bases). The CDR3 has 15 residues. The V end was cut by 7 bases, the J end by 2 bases, with 13 bases between. Germline lookup yields CDR1 SGHDT and CDR2 YYEEEE.